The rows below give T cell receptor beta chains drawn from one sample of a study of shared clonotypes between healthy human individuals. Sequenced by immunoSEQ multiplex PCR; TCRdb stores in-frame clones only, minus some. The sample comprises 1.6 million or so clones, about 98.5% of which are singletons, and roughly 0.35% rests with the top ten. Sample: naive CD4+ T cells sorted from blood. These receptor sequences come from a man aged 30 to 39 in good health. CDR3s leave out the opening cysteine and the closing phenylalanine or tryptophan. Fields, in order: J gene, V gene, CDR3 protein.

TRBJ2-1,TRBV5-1,ASSLLANEQF
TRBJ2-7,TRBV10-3,AISEGYSYEQY
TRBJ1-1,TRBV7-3,ASGQMGTGATEAF
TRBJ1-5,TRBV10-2,ASSDRDRVYQPQH
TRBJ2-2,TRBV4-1,ASSHKPGQGNTGELF
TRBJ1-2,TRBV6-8,ASSYLLTGIKPYGYT
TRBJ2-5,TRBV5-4,ASSTSGSGWKTQY
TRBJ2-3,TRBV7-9,ASSLITGTSGRTQY
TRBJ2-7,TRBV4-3,ASSRSRDRAYEQY
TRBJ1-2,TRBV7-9,ASVRDTEGYT
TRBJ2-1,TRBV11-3,ASSIRGAGYNEQF
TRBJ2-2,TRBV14,ASSVGPTVTGELF
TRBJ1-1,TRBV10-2,ASSEGLGSMNTEAF
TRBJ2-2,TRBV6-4,ASSSTGDSGELF
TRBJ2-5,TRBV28,ASSPGQGETQY
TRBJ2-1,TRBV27,ASSPWSSGTSGMSNEQF
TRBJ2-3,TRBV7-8,ASSRTGIKFDTQY
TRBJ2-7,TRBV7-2,ASSPRWDGTYEQY
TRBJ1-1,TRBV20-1,SAREAPEAK
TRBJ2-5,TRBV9,ASSVDSGWETQY
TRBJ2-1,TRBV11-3,ASSLTGGIFNEQF
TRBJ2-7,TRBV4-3,ASSRDLGSSSYEQY
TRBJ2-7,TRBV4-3,ASSPPAYLYEQY
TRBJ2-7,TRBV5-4,ASSHPKSGSHEQY
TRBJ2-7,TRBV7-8,ASSLILARTDFNYEQY
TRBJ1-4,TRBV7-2,ASSMGREKLF
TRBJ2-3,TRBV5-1,ASSNRLTDTQY
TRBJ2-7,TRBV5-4,ASSTKGGPYEQY
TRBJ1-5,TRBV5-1,ASARDPNQPQH
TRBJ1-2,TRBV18,ASSPETGPNYGYT
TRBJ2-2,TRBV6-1,ASSEDRAGELF
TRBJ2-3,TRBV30,AWSLGLAGGTDTQY
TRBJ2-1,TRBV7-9,ASSLRGNLPDEQF